This T cell receptor (beta chain) was recovered during a study of radiotherapy plus CTLA-4 blockade in lung cancer. From germline, CDR1 is SQVTM and CDR2 ANQGSEA. V was cut by 6 bases and J by 8 bases, with 13 bases left in between. The CDR3 runs to 11 residues. TCRdb keeps only in-frame clones here, not all; method: immunoSEQ multiplex PCR. The sample carries about 80,000 clones, 84% recorded once. Alongside CTLA-4 blockade with ipilimumab, patients with chemo-refractory metastatic non-small-cell lung cancer received focal radiation. This receptor was identified in a human donor with non-small cell lung cancer who had stable disease on radiotherapy plus ipilimumab. Material: peripheral blood, obtained from a patient treated with radiotherapy plus ipilimumab. This chain uses TRBV29-1 with TRBJ1-2, with D possibly being TRBD1 (6 bases). In DNA, the CDR3 is TGCAGCGTCCGAACAGGGAGAGGCTACACCTTC. Its protein is CSVRTGRGYTF.